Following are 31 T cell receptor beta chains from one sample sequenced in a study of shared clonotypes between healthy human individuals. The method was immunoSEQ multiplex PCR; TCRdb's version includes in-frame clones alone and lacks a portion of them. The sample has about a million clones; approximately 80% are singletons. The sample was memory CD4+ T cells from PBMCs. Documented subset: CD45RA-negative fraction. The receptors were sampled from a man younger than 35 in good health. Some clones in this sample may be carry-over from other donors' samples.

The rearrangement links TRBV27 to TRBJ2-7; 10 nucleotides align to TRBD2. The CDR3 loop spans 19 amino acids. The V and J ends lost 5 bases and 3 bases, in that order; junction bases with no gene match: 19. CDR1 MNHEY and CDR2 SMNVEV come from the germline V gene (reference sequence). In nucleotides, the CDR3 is TGTGCCAGCAGTATAAAGGGTCCTAGCGGGAGCACCTTGGTCTACGAGCAGTACTTC. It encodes CASSIKGPSGSTLVYEQYF.

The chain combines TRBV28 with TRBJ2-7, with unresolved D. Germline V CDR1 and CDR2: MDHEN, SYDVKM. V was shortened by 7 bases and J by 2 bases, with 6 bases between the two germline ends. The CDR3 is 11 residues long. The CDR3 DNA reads TGTGCCAGCACCAACCCCTACGAGCAGTACTTC. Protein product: CASTNPYEQYF.

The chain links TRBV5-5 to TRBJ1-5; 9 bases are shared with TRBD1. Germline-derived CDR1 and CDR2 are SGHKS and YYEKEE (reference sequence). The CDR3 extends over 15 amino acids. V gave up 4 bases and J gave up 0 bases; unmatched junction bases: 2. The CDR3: CASSLTGGSNQPQHF. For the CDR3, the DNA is TGTGCCAGCAGCCTGACAGGGGGTAGCAATCAGCCCCAGCATTTT.

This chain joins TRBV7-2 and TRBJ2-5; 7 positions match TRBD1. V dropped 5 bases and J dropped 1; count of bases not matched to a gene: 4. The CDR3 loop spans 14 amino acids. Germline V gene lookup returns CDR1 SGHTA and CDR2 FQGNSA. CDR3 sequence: CASSKGQAQETQYF. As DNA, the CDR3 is TGTGCCAGCAGCAAAGGACAGGCCCAAGAGACCCAGTACTTC.

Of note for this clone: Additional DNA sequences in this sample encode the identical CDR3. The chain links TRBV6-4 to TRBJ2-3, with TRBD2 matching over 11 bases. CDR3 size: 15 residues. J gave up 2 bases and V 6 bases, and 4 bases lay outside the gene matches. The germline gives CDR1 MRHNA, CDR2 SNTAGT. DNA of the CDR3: TGTGCCAGCAGGGCGGGACTAGCGGACACAGATACGCAGTATTTT. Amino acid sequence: CASRAGLADTDTQYF.

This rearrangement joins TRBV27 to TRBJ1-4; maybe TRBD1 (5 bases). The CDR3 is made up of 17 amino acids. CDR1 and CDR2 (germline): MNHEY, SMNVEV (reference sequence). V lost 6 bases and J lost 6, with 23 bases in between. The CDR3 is CASSDQEGKGRYEKLFF. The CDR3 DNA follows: TGTGCCAGCAGCGATCAGGAGGGCAAGGGGCGCTATGAAAAACTGTTTTTT.

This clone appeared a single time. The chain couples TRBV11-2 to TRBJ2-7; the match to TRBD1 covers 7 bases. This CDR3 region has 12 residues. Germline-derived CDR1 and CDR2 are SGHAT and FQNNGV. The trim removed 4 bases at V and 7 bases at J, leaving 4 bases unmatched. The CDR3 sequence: CASSSGGWEQYF. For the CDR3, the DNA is TGTGCCAGCAGCTCAGGGGGATGGGAGCAGTACTTC.

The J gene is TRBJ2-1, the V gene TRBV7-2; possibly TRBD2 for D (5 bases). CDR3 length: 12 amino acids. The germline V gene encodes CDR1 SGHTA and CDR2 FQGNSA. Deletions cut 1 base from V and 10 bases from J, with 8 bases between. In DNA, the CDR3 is TGTGCCAGCAGCTTAGTAAGGGAGGAGCAGTTCTTC. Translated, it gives CASSLVREEQFF.

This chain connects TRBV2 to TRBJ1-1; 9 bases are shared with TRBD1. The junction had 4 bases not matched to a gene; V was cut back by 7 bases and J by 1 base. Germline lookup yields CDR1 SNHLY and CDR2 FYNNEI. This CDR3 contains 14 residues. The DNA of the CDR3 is TGTGCCAGCACTCAGGACAGGGGGAACACTGAAGCTTTCTTT. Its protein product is CASTQDRGNTEAFF.

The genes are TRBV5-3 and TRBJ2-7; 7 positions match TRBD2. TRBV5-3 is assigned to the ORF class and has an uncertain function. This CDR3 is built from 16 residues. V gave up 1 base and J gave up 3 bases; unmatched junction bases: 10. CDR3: CARSLFGGGPGYEQYF. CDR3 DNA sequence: TGTGCCAGAAGCTTGTTCGGGGGAGGGCCCGGCTACGAGCAGTACTTC.

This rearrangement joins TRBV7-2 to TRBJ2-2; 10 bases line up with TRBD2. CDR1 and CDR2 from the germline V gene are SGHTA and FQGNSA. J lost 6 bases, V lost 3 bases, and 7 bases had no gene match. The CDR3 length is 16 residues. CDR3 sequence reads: CASSFSSGRWAGELFF. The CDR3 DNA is TGTGCCAGCAGCTTTAGTAGCGGGAGGTGGGCCGGGGAGCTGTTTTTT.

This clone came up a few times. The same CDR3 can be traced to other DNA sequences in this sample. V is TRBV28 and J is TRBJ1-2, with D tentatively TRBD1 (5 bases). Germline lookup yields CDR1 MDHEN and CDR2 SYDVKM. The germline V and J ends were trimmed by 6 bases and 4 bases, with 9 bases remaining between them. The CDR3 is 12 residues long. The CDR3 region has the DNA TGTGCCAGCAGACCAGGGTTCTATGGCTACACCTTC. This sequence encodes CASRPGFYGYTF.

The CDR3 region is CASSLVGTSEEELFF. DNA of the CDR3: TGCGCCAGCAGCTTGGTTGGGACTAGTGAGGAGGAGCTGTTTTTT. The rearrangement links TRBV5-1 to TRBJ2-2; 8 bases are shared with TRBD2. CDR1 is SGHRS, CDR2 YFSETQ, per germline. The CDR3 totals 15 residues. V gave up 0 bases and J gave up 10 bases; unmatched junction bases: 8. The whole variable domain, remainder taken from reference TRBV5-1 and TRBJ2-2, is KAGVTQTPRYLIKTRGQQVTLSCSPISGHRSVSWYQQTPGQGLQFLFEYFSETQRNKGNFPGRFSGRQFSNSRSEMNVSTLELGDSALYLCASSLVGTSEEELFFGEGSRLTVL.

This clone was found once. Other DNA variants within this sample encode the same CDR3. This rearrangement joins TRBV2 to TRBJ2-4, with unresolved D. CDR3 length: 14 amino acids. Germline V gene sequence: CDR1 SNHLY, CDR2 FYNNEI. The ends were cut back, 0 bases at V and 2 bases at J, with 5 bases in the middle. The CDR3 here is CASSEAGTKNIQYF. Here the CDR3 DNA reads TGTGCCAGCAGTGAAGCGGGAACCAAAAACATTCAGTACTTC. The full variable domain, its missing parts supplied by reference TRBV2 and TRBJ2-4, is EPEVTQTPSHQVTQMGQEVILRCVPISNHLYFYWYRQILGQKVEFLVSFYNNEISEKSEIFDDQFSVERPDGSNFTLKIRSTKLEDSAMYFCASSEAGTKNIQYFGAGTRLSVL.

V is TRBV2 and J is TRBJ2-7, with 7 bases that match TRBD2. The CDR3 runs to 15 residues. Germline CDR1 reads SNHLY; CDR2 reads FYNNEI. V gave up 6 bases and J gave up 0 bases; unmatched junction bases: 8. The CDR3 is CASRPTSASSYEQYF. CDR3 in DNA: TGTGCCAGCAGACCTACTAGCGCGAGCTCCTACGAGCAGTACTTC.

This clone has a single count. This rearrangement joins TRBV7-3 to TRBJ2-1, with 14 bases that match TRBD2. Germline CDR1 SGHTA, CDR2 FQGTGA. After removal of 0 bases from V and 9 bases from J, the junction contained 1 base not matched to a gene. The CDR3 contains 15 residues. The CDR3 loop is CASSLTGLAGVEQFF. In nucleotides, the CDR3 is TGTGCCAGCAGCTTAACGGGACTAGCGGGAGTTGAGCAGTTCTTC.

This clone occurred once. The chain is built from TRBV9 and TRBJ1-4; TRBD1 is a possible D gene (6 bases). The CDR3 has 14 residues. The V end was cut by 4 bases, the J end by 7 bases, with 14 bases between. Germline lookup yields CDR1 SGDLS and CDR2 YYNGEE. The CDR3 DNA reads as TGTGCCAGCAGCCCCTCAGGGGCCCCTGAAAAACTGTTTTTT. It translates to CASSPSGAPEKLFF.

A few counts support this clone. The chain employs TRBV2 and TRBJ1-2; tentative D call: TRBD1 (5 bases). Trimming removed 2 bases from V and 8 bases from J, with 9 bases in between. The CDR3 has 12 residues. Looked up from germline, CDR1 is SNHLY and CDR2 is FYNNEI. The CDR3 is CASSERGFGYTF. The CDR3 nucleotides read TGTGCCAGCAGTGAAAGGGGATTCGGCTACACCTTC. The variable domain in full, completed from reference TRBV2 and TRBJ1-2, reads EPEVTQTPSHQVTQMGQEVILRCVPISNHLYFYWYRQILGQKVEFLVSFYNNEISEKSEIFDDQFSVERPDGSNFTLKIRSTKLEDSAMYFCASSERGFGYTFGSGTRLTVV.

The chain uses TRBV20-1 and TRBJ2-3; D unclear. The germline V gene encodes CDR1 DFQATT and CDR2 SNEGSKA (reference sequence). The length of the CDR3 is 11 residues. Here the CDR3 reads CSVRGPHTQYF. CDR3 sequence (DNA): TGCAGCGTAAGAGGCCCTCATACGCAGTATTTT.

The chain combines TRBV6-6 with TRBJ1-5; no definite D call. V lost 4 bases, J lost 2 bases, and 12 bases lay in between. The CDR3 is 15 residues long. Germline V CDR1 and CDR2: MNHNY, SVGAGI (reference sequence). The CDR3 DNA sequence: TGTGCCAGCAGTTCTCGGGTATGGGGCAATCAGCCCCAGCATTTT. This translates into CASSSRVWGNQPQHF.

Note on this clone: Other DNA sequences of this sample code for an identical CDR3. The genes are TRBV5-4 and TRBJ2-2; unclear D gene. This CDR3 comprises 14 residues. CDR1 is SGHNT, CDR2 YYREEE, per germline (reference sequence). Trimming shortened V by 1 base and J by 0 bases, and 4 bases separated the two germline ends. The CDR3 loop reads CASSLRTNTGELFF. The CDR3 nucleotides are TGTGCCAGCAGCTTGCGAACGAACACCGGGGAGCTGTTTTTT.

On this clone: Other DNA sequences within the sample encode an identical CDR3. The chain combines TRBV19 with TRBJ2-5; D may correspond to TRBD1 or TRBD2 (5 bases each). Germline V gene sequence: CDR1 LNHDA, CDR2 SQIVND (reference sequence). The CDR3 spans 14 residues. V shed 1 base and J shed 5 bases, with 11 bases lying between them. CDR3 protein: CASSIGGVRETQYF. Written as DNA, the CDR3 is TGTGCCAGTAGTATAGGAGGGGTCCGGGAGACCCAGTACTTC.

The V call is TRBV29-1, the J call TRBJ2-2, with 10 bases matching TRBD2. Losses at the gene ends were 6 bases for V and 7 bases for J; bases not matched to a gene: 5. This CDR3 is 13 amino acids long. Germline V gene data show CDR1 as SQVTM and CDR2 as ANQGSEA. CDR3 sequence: CSVLAGAGGELFF. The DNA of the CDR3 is TGCAGCGTCCTAGCGGGAGCGGGCGGGGAGCTGTTTTTT.

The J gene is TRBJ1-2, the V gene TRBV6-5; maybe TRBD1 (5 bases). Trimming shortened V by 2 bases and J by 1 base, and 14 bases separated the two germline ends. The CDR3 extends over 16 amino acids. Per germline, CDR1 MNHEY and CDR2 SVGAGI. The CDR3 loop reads CASSYLSRGINYGYTF. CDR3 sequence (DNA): TGTGCCAGCAGTTACCTCTCGCGGGGGATTAACTATGGCTACACCTTC.

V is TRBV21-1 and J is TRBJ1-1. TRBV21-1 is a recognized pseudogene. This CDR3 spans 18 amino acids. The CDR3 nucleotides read TGTGCCAGCACCGTCTCAAGAGAGGGAGGGGTTCGGAACACTGAAGCTTTCTTT. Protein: CASTVSREGGVRNTEAFF.

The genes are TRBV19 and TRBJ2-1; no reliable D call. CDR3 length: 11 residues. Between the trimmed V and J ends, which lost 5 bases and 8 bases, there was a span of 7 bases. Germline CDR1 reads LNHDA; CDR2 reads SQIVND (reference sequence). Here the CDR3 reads CASSVVDEQFF. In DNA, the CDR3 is TGTGCCAGTAGTGTGGTTGATGAGCAGTTCTTC. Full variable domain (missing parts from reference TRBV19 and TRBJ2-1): DGGITQSPKYLFRKEGQNVTLSCEQNLNHDAMYWYRQDPGQGLRLIYYSQIVNDFQKGDIAEGYSVSREKKESFPLTVTSAQKNPTAFYLCASSVVDEQFFGPGTRLTVL.

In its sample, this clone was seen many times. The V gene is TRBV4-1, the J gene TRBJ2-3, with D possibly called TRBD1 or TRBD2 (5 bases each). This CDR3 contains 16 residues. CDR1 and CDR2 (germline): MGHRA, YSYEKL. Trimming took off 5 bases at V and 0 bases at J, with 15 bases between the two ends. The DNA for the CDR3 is TGCGCCAGCAGCGGGGACGGGTTCTTAAGCACAGATACGCAGTATTTT. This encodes CASSGDGFLSTDTQYF.

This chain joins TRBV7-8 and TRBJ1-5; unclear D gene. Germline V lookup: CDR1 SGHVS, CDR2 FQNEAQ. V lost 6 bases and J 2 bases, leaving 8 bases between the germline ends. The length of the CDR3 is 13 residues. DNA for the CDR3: TGTGCCAGCAGGGGTAGTGGCAATCAGCCCCAGCATTTT. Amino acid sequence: CASRGSGNQPQHF.

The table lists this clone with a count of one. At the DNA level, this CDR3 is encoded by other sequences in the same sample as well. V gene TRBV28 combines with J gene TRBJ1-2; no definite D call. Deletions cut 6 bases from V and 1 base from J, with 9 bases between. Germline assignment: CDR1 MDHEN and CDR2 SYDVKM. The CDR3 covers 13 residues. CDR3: CASRTDLNYGYTF. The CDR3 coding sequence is TGTGCCAGCAGGACGGACCTTAACTATGGCTACACCTTC.

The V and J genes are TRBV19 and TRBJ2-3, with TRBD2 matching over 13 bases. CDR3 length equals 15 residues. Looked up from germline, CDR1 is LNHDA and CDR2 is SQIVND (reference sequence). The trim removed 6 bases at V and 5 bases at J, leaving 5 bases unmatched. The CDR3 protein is CASSPGLAGKDTQYF. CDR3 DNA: TGTGCCAGTAGCCCGGGACTAGCGGGAAAAGATACGCAGTATTTT.

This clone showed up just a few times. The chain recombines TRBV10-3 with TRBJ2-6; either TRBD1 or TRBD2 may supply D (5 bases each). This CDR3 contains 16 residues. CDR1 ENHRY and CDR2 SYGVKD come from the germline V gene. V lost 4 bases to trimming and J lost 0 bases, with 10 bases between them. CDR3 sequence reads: CAISAGPSSGANVLTF. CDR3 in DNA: TGTGCCATCAGTGCGGGACCTTCCTCTGGGGCCAACGTCCTGACTTTC.